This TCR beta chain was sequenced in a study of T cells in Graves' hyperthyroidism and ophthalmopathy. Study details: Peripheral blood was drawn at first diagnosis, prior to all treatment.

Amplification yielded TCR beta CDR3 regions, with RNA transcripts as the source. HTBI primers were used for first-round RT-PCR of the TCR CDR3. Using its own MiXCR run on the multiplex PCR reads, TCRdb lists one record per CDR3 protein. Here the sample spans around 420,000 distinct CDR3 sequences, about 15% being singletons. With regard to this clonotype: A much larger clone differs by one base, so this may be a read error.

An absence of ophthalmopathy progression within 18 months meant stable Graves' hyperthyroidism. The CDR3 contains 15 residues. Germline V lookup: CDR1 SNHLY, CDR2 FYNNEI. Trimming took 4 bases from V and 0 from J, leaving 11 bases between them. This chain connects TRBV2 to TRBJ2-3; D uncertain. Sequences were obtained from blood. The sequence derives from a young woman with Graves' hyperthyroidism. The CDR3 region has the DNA TGTGCCAGCAGTGCAGTATTGAGCAGCACAGATACGCAGTATTTT. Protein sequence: CASSAVLSSTDTQYF. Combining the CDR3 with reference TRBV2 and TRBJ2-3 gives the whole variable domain EPEVTQTPSHQVTQMGQEVILRCVPISNHLYFYWYRQILGQKVEFLVSFYNNEISEKSEIFDDQFSVERPDGSNFTLKIRSTKLEDSAMYFCASSAVLSSTDTQYFGPGTRLTVL.